The present TCR beta chain was sequenced within a study of cytomegalovirus exposure and HLA in healthy donors. The CDR3 totals 15 residues. After removal of 4 bases from V and 4 bases from J, the junction contained 7 bases not matched to a gene. Looked up from germline, CDR1 is SGHNT and CDR2 is YYREEE (reference sequence). At sampling all donors were nominally healthy, likely with unrecorded immune exposures. In the PCR, 60 Vbeta and 13 Jbeta primers were used. The assay was immunoSEQ multiplex PCR, and TCRdb's table has in-frame clones only and misses some. The data contain tens of thousands of clones, around 77% of them singletons. A single count supports this clone. Its antigen remains unknown. Study-level results: An assumption of roughly uniform sequencing depth across donors underlay the presence/absence analyses. According to a later analysis, donors in an Asian-associated ancestry cluster reportedly had fewer N-insertions than the approximately 670-donor mean.

Sequences were obtained from PBMCs. The clonotype originates from a man younger than 45 in good health and CMV-seronegative. The chain couples TRBV5-4 to TRBJ2-3; 9 bases fit TRBD2. As DNA, the CDR3 is TGTGCCAGCAGCCGCGGGGGGGCCGACGCAGATACGCAGTATTTT. It codes for CASSRGGADADTQYF.